The 18 T cell receptor beta chains in this list originate from one sample, sequenced in a study of molecular identifiers for immune sequencing clone quantification. MiXCR, applied by TCRdb to the PCR reads, yields one record per CDR3 protein. The sample shows around 470,000 distinct CDR3 sequences, 20% to 25% of them seen only once. The specimen was naive CD8+ T cells from blood, with Jurkat cell RNA spiked in. The sample's subset: FACS-sorted CD8+CD4-CCR7+CD45RA+ naive T cells. The receptor set was obtained from a human donor in good health. Some libraries in this study had Jurkat cell RNA spiked in.

A note on this clonotype: A much larger clone is a single base away; this may be a read error. This CDR3 fails to terminate in the conserved phenylalanine or tryptophan, so it likely reflects a read error. The chain employs TRBV11-2 and TRBJ2-1, with D unresolved. Between the trimmed V and J ends, which lost 5 bases and 8 bases, there was a span of 7 bases. The V gene's germline CDR1 is SGHAT and CDR2 FQNNGV. CDR3 length: 11 residues. The chain's CDR3 is CASSLNYEQFS. The CDR3 DNA follows: TGTGCCAGCAGCCTTAACTATGAGCAGTTCTCC.

There are many counts of this clonotype. The V call is TRBV27, the J call TRBJ1-1; TRBD1 aligns across 7 bases. J lost 0 bases, V lost 6 bases, and 10 bases had no gene match. The CDR3 totals 16 residues. The germline V gene has CDR1 MNHEY and CDR2 SMNVEV (reference sequence). In DNA form, the CDR3 reads TGTGCCAGCAGGGAGGTACAGGGGTTTGTGAACACTGAAGCTTTCTTT. Encoded protein: CASREVQGFVNTEAFF.

This clonotype was observed at least ten times. The V call is TRBV2, the J call TRBJ2-3; D ambiguous. The CDR3 runs to 14 residues. Germline assignment: CDR1 SNHLY and CDR2 FYNNEI. V gave up 5 bases and J gave up 2 bases, with 11 bases separating them. CDR3 nucleotide sequence: TGTGCCAGCAGTTTAGGCGACCCCACAGATACGCAGTATTTT. Translating it yields CASSLGDPTDTQYF. Looking up the rest from reference TRBV2 and TRBJ2-3 gives the full variable domain: EPEVTQTPSHQVTQMGQEVILRCVPISNHLYFYWYRQILGQKVEFLVSFYNNEISEKSEIFDDQFSVERPDGSNFTLKIRSTKLEDSAMYFCASSLGDPTDTQYFGPGTRLTVL.

Comment on this clonotype: This may be a read error: a much more frequent sequence differs by one nucleotide. Given the absence of the conserved phenylalanine or tryptophan at the CDR3 end, a read error is likely. The V gene is TRBV2, the J gene TRBJ1-1; D is possibly TRBD1 (5 bases). CDR3 length equals 14 residues. Germline V CDR1 and CDR2: SNHLY, FYNNEI. Trimming stripped 7 bases from V and 8 bases from J, with 20 bases between. CDR3 region: CASTEGSGREEAFS. The CDR3 DNA follows: TGTGCCAGCACCGAAGGGTCAGGGCGCGAGGAAGCTTTCTCT.

In its sample, this clonotype was seen once. The chain has TRBV27 and TRBJ2-3; 9 positions match TRBD1. Germline V gives CDR1 MNHEY, CDR2 SMNVEV (reference sequence). This CDR3 has 16 amino acids. The ends lost 5 bases at V and 4 bases at J; junction bases unmatched: 10. CDR3 sequence reads: CASSQPGTGFADTQYF. The CDR3 nucleotides are TGTGCCAGCAGTCAACCGGGGACAGGGTTCGCAGATACGCAGTATTTT.

The chain combines TRBV30 with TRBJ2-3; D is uncertain. V was pared by 3 bases and J by 7 bases, with 20 bases between. CDR3 length: 15 amino acids. Germline V CDR1 and CDR2: GTSNPN, SVGIG (reference sequence). The chain's CDR3 is CAWREMARPVNTQYF. As DNA, the CDR3 is TGTGCCTGGAGGGAGATGGCCCGGCCGGTTAATACGCAGTATTTT.

This clonotype was seen at least ten times. The chain joins TRBV10-3 to TRBJ1-1; D gene unclear. Germline V gene lookup returns CDR1 ENHRY and CDR2 SYGVKD. This CDR3 comprises 14 residues. Trimming took off 3 bases at V and 1 base at J, with 9 bases between the two ends. CDR3 residues: CAISDISGNTEAFF. CDR3 in DNA: TGTGCCATCAGTGATATCTCAGGGAACACTGAAGCTTTCTTT.

V and J are TRBV10-3 and TRBJ2-7, with 7 bases fitting TRBD1. There are 14 residues in the CDR3. CDR1 is ENHRY, CDR2 SYGVKD, per germline. V shed 0 bases, J shed 3 bases, and the junction held 2 bases outside the gene matches. The CDR3 sequence: CAISESGQNYEQYF. The CDR3 coding sequence is TGTGCCATCAGTGAGTCGGGACAGAACTACGAGCAGTACTTC.

This clonotype was picked up one time. This may come from a read error, since a much larger clone is one base off. The chain carries TRBV27 and TRBJ2-3; D is uncertain. CDR1 and CDR2 (germline): MNHEY, SMNVEV (reference sequence). V was trimmed by 0 bases and J by 4 bases, leaving 5 bases between them. The CDR3 loop spans 13 amino acids. In DNA form, the CDR3 reads TGTGCCAGCAGTTTATCGGCCTCAGATACGCAGTATTTT. This sequence encodes CASSLSASDTQYF.

The genes are TRBV4-1 and TRBJ2-1; the match to TRBD2 covers 7 bases. The CDR3 runs to 13 residues. The V gene's germline CDR1 is MGHRA and CDR2 YSYEKL. The V and J ends lost 4 bases and 7 bases, in that order; junction bases with no gene match: 4. The CDR3 reads CASSPRESNEQFF. The DNA of the CDR3 is TGCGCCAGCAGCCCGCGGGAGAGTAATGAGCAGTTCTTC.

This clonotype has a count of ten or more. V is TRBV5-1 and J is TRBJ2-5, with a weak D call TRBD1 (6 bases). CDR3 size: 15 residues. Germline CDR1 is SGHRS and CDR2 is YFSETQ. Trimming pared 4 bases from V and 5 bases from J, leaving 18 bases between. The CDR3 spells CASSLGAGSSETQYF. The CDR3 nucleotides are TGCGCCAGCAGCCTGGGGGCGGGCTCCTCTGAGACCCAGTACTTC.

This clonotype showed up many times. This chain links TRBV7-6 with TRBJ2-3; D might be TRBD2 (5 bases). The CDR3 sequence is 13 residues long. Trimming shortened V by 5 bases and J by 0 bases, and 6 bases separated the two germline ends. Germline V gene data show CDR1 as SGHVS and CDR2 as FNYEAQ. CDR3 sequence (DNA): TGTGCCAGCAGCAGGACTAGCACAGATACGCAGTATTTT. It encodes CASSRTSTDTQYF.

This clonotype was counted a few times. V is TRBV18 and J is TRBJ2-3, with D possibly matching TRBD1 (5 bases). The CDR3 covers 14 residues. V was pared by 4 bases and J by 0 bases, with 8 bases between. Germline loops: CDR1 KGHSH, CDR2 LQKENI. The CDR3 spells CASSLRQSTDTQYF. CDR3 sequence (DNA): TGTGCCAGCTCACTAAGACAGAGCACAGATACGCAGTATTTT.

This clonotype showed up many times. The chain is built from TRBV2 and TRBJ2-4; D not certain. Trimming shortened V by 1 base and J by 0 bases, and 7 bases separated the two germline ends. The CDR3 extends over 15 amino acids. Germline loops: CDR1 SNHLY, CDR2 FYNNEI. CDR3 protein: CASSEEDRAKNIQYF. The CDR3 DNA reads TGTGCCAGCAGTGAAGAGGACCGAGCCAAAAACATTCAGTACTTC.

This clonotype was seen repeatedly, ten times or more. This sequence joins TRBV15 and TRBJ1-4; tentative D call: TRBD1 (5 bases). The CDR3 spans 15 residues. The germline CDR1 and CDR2 sequences are LNHNV and YYDKDF (reference sequence). Trimming removed 3 bases from V and 4 bases from J, with 12 bases in between. CDR3 DNA sequence: TGTGCCACCAGCAGCCGGGACTGGATTAATGAAAAACTGTTTTTT. This sequence encodes CATSSRDWINEKLFF.

This clonotype has a count of ten or more. The chain carries TRBV7-9 and TRBJ2-5, with 7 bases fitting TRBD1. In germline, CDR1 is SEHNR, CDR2 FQNEAQ (reference sequence). The CDR3 runs to 17 residues. The V and J ends lost 3 bases and 5 bases, in that order; junction bases with no gene match: 15. The CDR3 sequence: CASSFPTGQPVGETQYF. The CDR3, as DNA: TGTGCCAGCAGCTTCCCCACGGGACAGCCGGTCGGGGAGACCCAGTACTTC.

This clonotype was counted a few times. DNA of the CDR3: TGCGCCAGCAGCCAAGATAGGACAGCGAGATCCTACGAGCAGTACTTC. Translation gives CASSQDRTARSYEQYF. The V and J genes are TRBV4-3 and TRBJ2-7, with a tentative D call TRBD1 (6 bases). The V end lost 0 bases, the J end lost 1 base, and 13 bases lay between the germline ends. The germline V gene encodes CDR1 LGHNA and CDR2 YSLEER. The CDR3 sequence is 16 residues long.

As concerns this clonotype: At one boundary the junction diverges from the germline segment, which might be a read error. The chain combines TRBV2 with TRBJ2-5, with TRBD2 matching over 8 bases. Looked up from germline, CDR1 is SNHLY and CDR2 is FYNNEI. This CDR3 contains 14 residues. CDR3 sequence: CASTLVAGQETQHF. The DNA of the CDR3 is TGTGCCAGCACCCTAGTAGCGGGACAAGAGACCCAGCACTTC.